This T cell receptor (beta chain) was profiled in a study of CD8 T cells in Susac syndrome (dated by TCRdb to the late 2010s). Describing the broader study: Whether CD8+ T cell activation and differentiation in Susac syndrome was antigen driven was tested using repertoire sequencing. The clonality of the CD8+ T cell repertoire was compared across about a dozen healthy donors, around 14 Susac syndrome patients and around 16 multiple sclerosis patients. The research as a whole found: The TCR sequencing and HLA analysis was acknowledged to have included a relatively small number of individuals.

Peripheral blood CD8+ and CD4+ T cells from healthy donors, Susac syndrome patients and multiple sclerosis patients were profiled using high-throughput TCR beta sequencing. Healthy donors were included as age- and sex-matched controls. Bulk CD8+ and CD4+ T cells were purified by magnetic negative isolation, whereas CD8+ TEMRA cells were enriched by FACS. Blood was collected in EDTA tubes and processed within 24 hours, with PBMCs isolated through density gradient centrifugation. PBMCs intended for TCR sequencing were cryopreserved in liquid nitrogen and thawed later in a water bath at 37 degrees C. Purity of sorted or isolated CD4+, CD8+ and CD8+ TEMRA cells was at least 90%. RNA was extracted using the RNeasy kit, and roughly 0.5 to 1 ug of the RNA was reverse transcribed with random hexamers. The immunoSEQ multiplex PCR assay, which covers 54 Vbeta and 13 Jbeta segments, was used to amplify TCR beta CDR3 regions. To correct PCR amplification bias, a synthetic template baseline was used for both primer optimization and computational correction. From the authors' description of their analysis: Reads were annotated to V, D and J genes per IMGT and analyzed with immunoSEQ Analyzer, keeping only productive sequences. Clonality was computed as one minus Shannon entropy normalized by log2 of the number of productive unique sequences. For each patient and control, public and private clones were evaluated within the 100 most prevalent clones. Clones were defined as Susac-specific when absent from the healthy and MS cohorts, from approximately 1,100 published viral clones and from other ImmuneACCESS disease sequences. In-frame beta chains were kept once TCRdb had trimmed the public reads at Q25 with fastp and called clones with MiXCR. Rows with one shared CDR3 protein collapse into an entry with the most common genes and DNA. TCRdb, not the authors, supplied the V and J calls. This sample lists about 80,000 distinct CDR3 sequences; around 94% were detected once. The ten largest make up 0.26% of the sample.

As for this clonotype: What antigen it recognizes has not been identified. Base qualities are not provided; no much larger clone lies one nucleotide away.

From a lookup of the germline V gene, CDR1 and CDR2 are LGHNA and YNFKEQ. V is reduced by 0 bases and J by 4 bases, leaving a spacing of 1 base between them. The CDR3 measures 12 amino acids from cysteine to phenylalanine. Only CDR3 DNA is held: 36 bases, read in frame from base 1. The material sequenced was CD8+ T cells from PBMCs. The receptor was derived from a human donor in good health. The chain joins TRBV4-2 to TRBJ1-5, with the identity of the D gene unclear. The CDR3 protein sequence reads: CASSQDNQPQHF. The DNA is TGTGCCAGCAGCCAAGATAATCAGCCCCAGCATTTT.